Listed below are T cell receptor beta chains from one sample, sequenced in a study of cytomegalovirus exposure and HLA in healthy donors. Data came from immunoSEQ multiplex PCR; TCRdb stores just in-frame clones and leaves some out. The sample lists under 150,000 clones; around 79% were seen once. Sequencing input: PBMCs. Every receptor here comes from a female donor in good health and CMV-seronegative. Both conserved end residues are part of each CDR3. The D gene is left open where the match is weak. Where a row states a size, it is once, few, many or the class of an expanded clone; other rows omit it.

J gene	D gene	V gene	clone size	CDR3 protein	CDR3 DNA
TRBJ2-5	.	TRBV7-9	.	CASSRPSGGIETQYF	TGTGCCAGCAGCCGACCCTCTGGAGGGATAGAGACCCAGTACTTC
TRBJ2-5	.	TRBV5-1	.	CASSFSSQETQYF	TGCGCCAGCAGCTTTTCCAGCCAAGAGACCCAGTACTTC
TRBJ2-4	.	TRBV5-6	.	CASSLAGVAKNIQYF	TGTGCCAGCAGCTTAGCAGGGGTCGCCAAAAACATTCAGTACTTC
TRBJ2-1	TRBD2	TRBV4-1	.	CASSQGLAGGIYNEQFF	TGCGCCAGCAGCCAAGGGCTAGCGGGGGGTATTTACAATGAGCAGTTCTTC
TRBJ2-3	.	TRBV6-5	few	CASSPLEEDTQYF	TGTGCCAGCAGTCCTTTAGAGGAAGATACGCAGTATTTT
TRBJ1-4	TRBD1	TRBV6-1	.	CATTMGTDHEKLFF	TGTGCCACCACGATGGGGACAGACCATGAAAAACTGTTTTTT
TRBJ1-6	.	TRBV7-6	.	CASSPNTGVDSPLHF	TGTGCCAGCAGTCCAAACACGGGGGTCGATTCACCCCTCCACTTT
TRBJ2-1	.	TRBV10-1	.	CASRQTRGFNEQFF	TGCGCCAGCAGGCAGACCCGCGGGTTCAATGAGCAGTTCTTC
TRBJ2-1	TRBD2	TRBV5-4	.	CASSLSGGGYNEQFF	TGTGCCAGCAGCTTGTCCGGGGGGGGATACAATGAGCAGTTCTTC
TRBJ1-6	.	TRBV6-1	.	CASSEVPGRDNSPLHF	TGTGCCAGCAGTGAAGTGCCCGGTCGGGATAATTCACCCCTCCACTTT
TRBJ2-7	TRBD2	TRBV4-3	.	CASSQGTSGVFKQYF	TGCGCCAGCAGCCAAGGGACTAGCGGGGTCTTCAAACAGTACTTC
TRBJ1-5	TRBD1	TRBV30	.	CAWSGRTGAEPQHF	TGTGCCTGGAGTGGAAGGACAGGAGCCGAGCCCCAGCATTTT
TRBJ2-3	.	TRBV27	.	CASAHFRGTDTQYF	TGTGCCAGCGCCCATTTTCGGGGCACAGATACGCAGTATTTT
TRBJ2-7	.	TRBV30	.	CAWSVGGTYEQYF	TGTGCCTGGAGTGTAGGGGGAACCTACGAGCAGTACTTC
TRBJ1-2	.	TRBV4-2	.	CASSQDPEGFGANYGYTF	TGTGCCAGCAGCCAAGATCCGGAGGGATTCGGAGCTAACTATGGCTACACCTTC
TRBJ1-2	.	TRBV6-1	.	CASSVEGRGYTF	TGTGCCAGCAGTGTTGAGGGCCGCGGCTACACCTTC
TRBJ1-4	.	TRBV6-1	few	CASSDRGREKLFF	TGTGCCAGCAGTGACAGGGGACGGGAAAAACTGTTTTTT
TRBJ2-1	.	TRBV6-4	.	CASSEVGSSYNEQFF	TGTGCCAGCAGTGAAGTGGGGAGCTCCTACAATGAGCAGTTCTTC
TRBJ2-2	.	TRBV2	.	CAGGAGRNTGELFF	TGTGCCGGGGGGGCCGGCCGAAACACCGGGGAGCTGTTTTTT
TRBJ2-6	.	TRBV10-3	.	CAISLRHLSGANVLTF	TGTGCCATCAGTCTTCGACACCTCTCTGGGGCCAACGTCCTGACTTTC
TRBJ1-1	.	TRBV7-9	.	CASSLSSGTEAFF	TGTGCCAGCAGCTTAAGTTCGGGAACTGAAGCTTTCTTT
TRBJ2-7	TRBD1	TRBV7-6	few	CASSSPGQGGEQYF	TGTGCCAGCAGCTCTCCGGGACAGGGCGGCGAGCAGTACTTC
TRBJ1-1	.	TRBV29-1	.	CSVPSRGLLGNTEAFF	TGCAGCGTGCCTTCCCGGGGTCTTCTGGGGAACACTGAAGCTTTCTTT
TRBJ2-3	TRBD2	TRBV7-9	.	CASSLRTSGEQDTQYF	TGTGCCAGCAGCCTTCGGACTAGCGGGGAACAAGATACGCAGTATTTT
TRBJ2-3	TRBD2	TRBV6-1	.	CASSDLAGGPDTQYF	TGTGCCAGCAGTGACTTAGCGGGAGGGCCAGATACGCAGTATTTT
TRBJ2-1	.	TRBV6-6	.	CASSFAESEQFF	TGTGCCAGCAGCTTCGCGGAATCCGAGCAGTTCTTC
TRBJ1-4	TRBD1	TRBV7-2	.	CASSSQGTGRGKLFF	TGTGCCAGCAGTTCGCAGGGGACAGGGCGCGGGAAACTGTTTTTT
TRBJ1-1	.	TRBV5-1	few	CASSLGRGNTEAFF	TGCGCCAGCAGCTTGGGCAGGGGTAACACTGAAGCTTTCTTT
TRBJ1-2	.	TRBV4-1	once	CASSLEANYGYTF	TGCGCCAGCAGCCTCGAGGCTAACTATGGCTACACCTTC
TRBJ1-2	TRBD1	TRBV27	.	CASSLGQGVYGYTF	TGTGCCAGCAGTTTGGGACAGGGGGTCTATGGCTACACCTTC
TRBJ2-1	TRBD2	TRBV7-6	.	CASSVMGGSSDEQFF	TGTGCCAGCAGCGTGATGGGGGGGAGTTCGGATGAGCAGTTCTTC
TRBJ2-3	.	TRBV14	.	CASSQSPGVRSDTQYF	TGTGCCAGCAGCCAATCTCCAGGGGTCCGGTCAGATACGCAGTATTTT
TRBJ2-1	TRBD1	TRBV4-3	.	CASSHYPNRGYNEQFF	TGCGCCAGCAGCCACTACCCCAACAGGGGCTACAATGAGCAGTTCTTC
TRBJ2-5	TRBD2	TRBV19	.	CASSILAGQETQYF	TGTGCCAGTAGTATCCTAGCGGGTCAAGAGACCCAGTACTTC
TRBJ2-1	TRBD2	TRBV28	.	CASSLVGGSSYNEQFF	TGTGCCAGCAGTCTCGTCGGGGGGAGCTCCTACAATGAGCAGTTCTTC
TRBJ2-7	.	TRBV10-3	few	CAISPGHTYEQYF	TGTGCCATCAGTCCAGGACATACCTACGAGCAGTACTTC
TRBJ2-7	.	TRBV27	.	CASSLQGIYEQYF	TGTGCCAGCAGTTTACAGGGGATCTACGAGCAGTACTTC
TRBJ2-4	TRBD1	TRBV6-1	.	CASSEIQGSGNIQYF	TGTGCCAGCAGTGAGATACAGGGGTCGGGGAACATTCAGTACTTC
TRBJ2-3	TRBD1	TRBV5-5	.	CASSLGQGGTDTQYF	TGTGCCAGCAGCTTGGGACAGGGAGGCACAGATACGCAGTATTTT
TRBJ1-5	.	TRBV2	.	CASLPGYSNQPQHF	TGTGCCAGCCTCCCGGGGTATAGCAATCAGCCCCAGCATTTT
TRBJ1-5	TRBD1	TRBV7-9	.	CASSLVRVGQANQPQHF	TGTGCCAGCAGCTTAGTTCGCGTTGGACAGGCCAATCAGCCCCAGCATTTT
TRBJ2-7	TRBD1	TRBV19	few	CASSTYKTGGIYEQYF	TGTGCCAGTAGTACATATAAGACAGGGGGGATCTACGAGCAGTACTTC
TRBJ2-7	TRBD2	TRBV5-1	.	CASSLVSGGRGGDF	TGCGCCAGCAGCTTGGTGAGCGGGGGGCGCGGTGGGGACTTC
TRBJ1-3	TRBD1	TRBV6-1	.	CASSEPGQGTYSGNTIYF	TGTGCCAGCAGTGAACCGGGACAGGGCACGTACTCTGGAAACACCATATATTTT
TRBJ2-7	TRBD2	TRBV27	.	CASSSRRGDYEQYF	TGTGCCAGCAGTTCGCGGCGGGGGGATTACGAGCAGTACTTC